These T cell receptor beta chains were read from a single sample in a study of PD-L1 blockade in urothelial cancer. Sequencing was performed with immunoSEQ multiplex PCR; in TCRdb, only in-frame clones are kept and a portion is missing. Of approximately 52,000 clones listed, 85% to 90% are singletons. Here the sequenced sample was PBMCs, taken around atezolizumab (anti-PD-L1) treatment. All receptors derive from a man aged 65 to 79 with urothelial cancer. CDR3s include the opening cysteine and the closing phenylalanine or tryptophan. A D gene is named only where the DNA matches it firmly. Rows give clone size only sometimes, using once, few, many, or a class for an expanded clone.

j_call clone_size d_call v_call cdr3_aa cdr3_nt
TRBJ2-7 NA TRBD2 TRBV4-2 CASSQEVAGGYEQYF TGTGCCAGCAGCCAAGAGGTAGCGGGAGGCTACGAGCAGTACTTC
TRBJ1-2 NA NA TRBV30 CAWRGTGIYGYTF TGTGCCTGGAGGGGTACAGGGATCTATGGCTACACCTTC
TRBJ1-2 NA NA TRBV9 CASSVEGLGYGYTF TGTGCCAGCAGCGTGGAGGGATTAGGCTATGGCTACACCTTC
TRBJ2-1 NA NA TRBV19 CASSITDPYNEQFF TGTGCCAGTAGTATTACAGACCCCTACAATGAGCAGTTCTTC
TRBJ1-2 NA NA TRBV5-1 CASSLGGGDGYTF TGCGCCAGCAGCTTGGGGGGAGGAGATGGCTACACCTTC
TRBJ2-5 few TRBD2 TRBV9 CASSAGTSGEGETQYF TGTGCCAGCAGCGCAGGGACTAGCGGAGAGGGGGAGACCCAGTACTTC
TRBJ2-2 NA NA TRBV5-1 CASTYESTGELFF TGCGCCAGCACTTATGAGAGCACCGGGGAGCTGTTTTTT
TRBJ2-7 NA TRBD2 TRBV10-3 CAISALLLAGEGAYEQYF TGTGCCATCAGTGCCTTGTTGCTAGCGGGAGAGGGGGCATACGAGCAGTACTTC
TRBJ1-1 NA TRBD1 TRBV18 CASSPRTGAGNTEAFF TGTGCCAGCTCACCCAGGACAGGGGCCGGGAACACTGAAGCTTTCTTT
TRBJ2-1 NA TRBD2 TRBV5-1 CASSSGGSYNEQFF TGCGCCAGCAGTTCCGGGGGGTCCTACAATGAGCAGTTCTTC
TRBJ2-1 NA NA TRBV7-8 CASSLVTALLNEQFF TGTGCCAGCAGCTTAGTAACAGCTCTCCTCAATGAGCAGTTCTTC
TRBJ1-2 NA TRBD1 TRBV28 CASSPSGQGAYGYTF TGTGCCAGCAGTCCCTCGGGACAGGGGGCCTATGGCTACACCTTC
TRBJ1-4 NA TRBD1 TRBV6-5 CASSYSGTGGGEKLFF TGTGCCAGCAGTTACTCGGGGACAGGGGGCGGTGAAAAACTGTTTTTT
TRBJ2-1 NA NA TRBV7-8 CASSLASRGNEQFF TGTGCCAGCAGCTTAGCGTCCAGGGGCAATGAGCAGTTCTTC
TRBJ2-1 NA TRBD2 TRBV5-1 CASSLFTSGRGANEQFF TGCGCCAGCAGCTTGTTTACTAGCGGGAGAGGAGCCAATGAGCAGTTCTTC
TRBJ1-2 NA NA TRBV28 CASGGGDKNYGYTF TGTGCCAGTGGTGGGGGGGACAAGAACTATGGCTACACCTTC
TRBJ2-1 NA NA TRBV30 CAWSVAGGASYNEQFF TGTGCCTGGAGTGTGGCCGGCGGTGCCTCCTACAATGAGCAGTTCTTC
TRBJ2-1 NA NA TRBV9 CASSVGVSALGNEQFF TGTGCCAGCAGCGTAGGGGTTAGCGCCCTTGGTAATGAGCAGTTCTTC
TRBJ2-1 NA NA TRBV7-3 CASSSPPHNEQFF TGTGCCAGCAGCTCCCCCCCTCACAATGAGCAGTTCTTC
TRBJ2-3 NA TRBD1 TRBV19 CASRGRTGADTQYF TGTGCCAGTCGGGGCCGGACAGGGGCAGATACGCAGTATTTT
TRBJ2-5 NA TRBD2 TRBV7-7 CASSFRAGNGETQYF TGTGCTAGCAGCTTTAGAGCGGGAAACGGAGAGACCCAGTACTTC
TRBJ1-2 NA NA TRBV9 CASSVGDTYGYTF TGTGCCAGCAGCGTAGGGGACACCTATGGCTACACCTTC
TRBJ2-7 NA TRBD1 TRBV19 CASSPITGDEQYF TGTGCCAGTAGTCCTATTACAGGGGACGAGCAGTACTTC
TRBJ2-1 NA TRBD2 TRBV13 CASSLGTSGRMGPLFF TGTGCCAGCAGCTTAGGGACTAGCGGGAGGATGGGGCCCCTGTTCTTC
TRBJ1-5 NA NA TRBV6-6 CASGGRGSQPQHF TGTGCCAGTGGGGGGAGGGGCTCACAGCCCCAGCATTTT
TRBJ2-1 NA NA TRBV5-8 CASSSFRFTNGQFF TGTGCCAGCAGCTCTTTCCGATTTACTAACGGGCAGTTCTTC
TRBJ2-3 NA NA TRBV29-1 CSVGDPRIRYAYF TGCAGCGTTGGTGATCCTCGAATCAGATACGCGTATTTT
TRBJ2-6 NA NA TRBV28 CASSSGLSGANVLTF TGTGCCAGCAGCTCAGGGCTCTCTGGGGCCAACGTCCTGACTTTC
TRBJ2-2 NA NA TRBV19 CASSIGTGELFF TGTGCCAGTAGTATCGGCACCGGGGAGCTGTTTTTT
TRBJ2-7 NA NA TRBV4-2 CASSQDKGEYEQYF TGTGCCAGCAGCCAAGATAAAGGAGAATACGAGCAGTACTTC
TRBJ2-1 NA NA TRBV4-1 CASSQRVSQTYEQFF TGCGCCAGCAGCCAGAGGGTTAGCCAGACCTATGAGCAGTTCTTC
TRBJ2-1 NA NA TRBV6-1 CASSQVAGLLRGRGSHNEQFF TGTGCCAGCAGTCAAGTTGCGGGGTTGCTAAGGGGGCGGGGCTCTCACAATGAGCAGTTCTTC
TRBJ2-5 NA TRBD2 TRBV19 CASSISLAGRETQYF TGTGCCAGTAGTATTAGCCTAGCGGGAAGAGAGACCCAGTACTTC
TRBJ2-1 NA TRBD2 TRBV2 CASSGLELAGEGEQFF TGTGCCAGCAGTGGCTTGGAACTAGCGGGAGAGGGTGAGCAGTTCTTC
TRBJ1-1 once TRBD1 TRBV5-1 CASSLGQGISAAFF TGCGCCAGCAGCCTAGGACAGGGGATATCGGCAGCTTTCTTT
TRBJ2-5 NA TRBD2 TRBV12-5 CASGLESGSATQYF TGTGCTAGTGGTTTGGAGAGCGGGAGCGCGACCCAGTACTTC
TRBJ2-1 many TRBD2 TRBV6-4 CASSGLAGNNEQFF TGTGCCAGCAGCGGACTAGCGGGGAACAATGAGCAGTTCTTC
TRBJ1-3 NA TRBD1 TRBV6-1 CAITQGAPGNTIYF TGTGCCATTACACAGGGGGCGCCGGGAAACACCATATATTTT
TRBJ2-7 once NA TRBV5-5 CASSGGVSYEQYF TGTGCCAGCAGCGGAGGGGTTTCCTACGAGCAGTACTTC
TRBJ2-1 NA NA TRBV15 CATHDGLNNEQFF TGTGCCACCCACGATGGACTCAACAATGAGCAGTTCTTC
TRBJ1-2 many NA TRBV30 CAWSVIRGYTF TGTGCCTGGAGTGTAATCCGTGGCTACACCTTC
TRBJ2-2 NA NA TRBV23-1 CASIRPPGRRANTGELFF TGCGCCAGCATACGTCCGCCGGGACGGAGGGCGAACACCGGGGAGCTGTTTTTT
TRBJ1-1 NA TRBD1 TRBV6-5 CASSYSRDRAPTEAFF TGTGCCAGCAGTTACTCCAGGGACAGGGCCCCCACTGAAGCTTTCTTT
TRBJ2-1 NA TRBD2 TRBV5-1 CASSGWEGYNEQFF TGCGCCAGCTCCGGGTGGGAGGGGTACAATGAGCAGTTCTTC
TRBJ2-7 NA NA TRBV5-1 CASSFSGPPDEQYF TGCGCCAGCAGCTTCTCTGGGCCGCCGGACGAGCAGTACTTC